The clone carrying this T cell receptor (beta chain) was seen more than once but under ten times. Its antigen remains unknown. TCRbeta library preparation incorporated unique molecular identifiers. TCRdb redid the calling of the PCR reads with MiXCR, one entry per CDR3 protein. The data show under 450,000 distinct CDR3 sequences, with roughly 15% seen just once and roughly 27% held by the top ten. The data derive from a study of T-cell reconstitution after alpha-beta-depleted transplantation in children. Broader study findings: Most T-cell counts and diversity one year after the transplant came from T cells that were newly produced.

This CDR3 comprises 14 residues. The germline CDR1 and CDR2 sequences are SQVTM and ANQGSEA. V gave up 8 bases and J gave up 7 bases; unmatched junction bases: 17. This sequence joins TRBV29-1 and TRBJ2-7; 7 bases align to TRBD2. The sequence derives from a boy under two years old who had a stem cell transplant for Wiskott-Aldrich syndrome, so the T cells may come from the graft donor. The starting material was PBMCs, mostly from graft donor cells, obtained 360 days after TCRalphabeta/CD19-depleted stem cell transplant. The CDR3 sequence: CSIGREGRIKEQYF. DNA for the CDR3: TGCAGCATAGGAAGGGAGGGCCGTATTAAAGAGCAGTACTTC.